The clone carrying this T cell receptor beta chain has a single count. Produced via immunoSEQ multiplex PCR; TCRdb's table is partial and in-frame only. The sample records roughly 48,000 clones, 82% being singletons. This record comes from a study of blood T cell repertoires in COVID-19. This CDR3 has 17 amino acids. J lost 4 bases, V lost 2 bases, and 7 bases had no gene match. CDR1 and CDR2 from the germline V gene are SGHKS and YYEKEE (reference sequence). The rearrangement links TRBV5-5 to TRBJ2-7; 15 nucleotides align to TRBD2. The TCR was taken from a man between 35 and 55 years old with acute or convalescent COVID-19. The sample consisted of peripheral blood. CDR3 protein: CASSFGTSGGLAYEQYF. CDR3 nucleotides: TGTGCCAGCAGCTTCGGGACTAGCGGGGGGTTAGCTTACGAGCAGTACTTC.